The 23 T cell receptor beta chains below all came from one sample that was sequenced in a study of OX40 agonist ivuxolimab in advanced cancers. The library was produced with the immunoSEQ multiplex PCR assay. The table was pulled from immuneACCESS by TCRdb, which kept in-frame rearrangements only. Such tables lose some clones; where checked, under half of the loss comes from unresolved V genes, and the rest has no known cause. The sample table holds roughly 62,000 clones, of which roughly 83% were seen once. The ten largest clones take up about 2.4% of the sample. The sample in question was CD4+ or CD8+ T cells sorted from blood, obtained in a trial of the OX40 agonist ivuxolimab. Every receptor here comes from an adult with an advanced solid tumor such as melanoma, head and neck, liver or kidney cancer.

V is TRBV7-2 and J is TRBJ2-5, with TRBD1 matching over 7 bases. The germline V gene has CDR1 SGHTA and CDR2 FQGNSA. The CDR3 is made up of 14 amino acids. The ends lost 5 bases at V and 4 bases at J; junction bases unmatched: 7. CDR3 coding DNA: TGTGCCAGCAGCCCCGGACAGGTTGGAGAGACCCAGTACTTC. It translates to CASSPGQVGETQYF.

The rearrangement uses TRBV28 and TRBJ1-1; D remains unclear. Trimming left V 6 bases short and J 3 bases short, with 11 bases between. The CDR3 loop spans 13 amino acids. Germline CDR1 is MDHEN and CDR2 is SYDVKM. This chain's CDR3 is CASRGRWDTEAFF. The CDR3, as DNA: TGTGCCAGCAGAGGACGGTGGGACACTGAAGCTTTCTTT. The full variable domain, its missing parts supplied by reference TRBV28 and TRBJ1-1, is DVKVTQSSRYLVKRTGEKVFLECVQDMDHENMFWYRQDPGLGLRLIYFSYDVKMKEKGDIPEGYSVSREKKERFSLILESASTNQTSMYLCASRGRWDTEAFFGQGTRLTVV.

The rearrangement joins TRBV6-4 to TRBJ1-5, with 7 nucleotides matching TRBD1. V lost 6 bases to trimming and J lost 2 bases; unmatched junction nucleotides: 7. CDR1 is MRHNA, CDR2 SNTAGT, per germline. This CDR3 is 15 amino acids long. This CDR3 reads CASSPTGDGNQPQHF. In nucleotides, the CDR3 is TGTGCCAGCAGCCCCACAGGGGACGGCAATCAGCCCCAGCATTTT.

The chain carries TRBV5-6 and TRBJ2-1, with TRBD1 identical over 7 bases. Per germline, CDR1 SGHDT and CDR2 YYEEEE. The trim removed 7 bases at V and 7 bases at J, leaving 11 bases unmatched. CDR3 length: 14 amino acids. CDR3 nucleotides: TGTGCCAGCCGGTTCAAGGGGGCGCGGAATGAGCAGTTCTTC. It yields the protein CASRFKGARNEQFF.

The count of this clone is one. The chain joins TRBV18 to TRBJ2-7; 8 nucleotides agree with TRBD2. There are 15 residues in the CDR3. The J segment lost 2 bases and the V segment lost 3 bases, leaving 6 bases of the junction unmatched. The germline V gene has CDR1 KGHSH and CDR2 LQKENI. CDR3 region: CASSPGLDPAYEQYF. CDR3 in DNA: TGTGCCAGCTCACCGGGACTAGATCCGGCCTACGAGCAGTACTTC.

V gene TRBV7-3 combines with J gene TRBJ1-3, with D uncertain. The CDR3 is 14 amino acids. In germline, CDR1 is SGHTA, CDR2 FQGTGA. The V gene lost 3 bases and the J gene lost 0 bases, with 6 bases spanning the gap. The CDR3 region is CASSLMGSGNTIYF. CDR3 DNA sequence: TGTGCCAGCAGCTTGATGGGCTCTGGAAACACCATATATTTT.

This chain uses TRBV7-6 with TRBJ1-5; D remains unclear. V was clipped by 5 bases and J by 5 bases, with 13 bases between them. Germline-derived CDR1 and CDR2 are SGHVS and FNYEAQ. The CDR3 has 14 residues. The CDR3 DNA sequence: TGTGCCAGCAGCCCCGGAACCCTAGATCAGCCCCAGCATTTT. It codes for CASSPGTLDQPQHF.

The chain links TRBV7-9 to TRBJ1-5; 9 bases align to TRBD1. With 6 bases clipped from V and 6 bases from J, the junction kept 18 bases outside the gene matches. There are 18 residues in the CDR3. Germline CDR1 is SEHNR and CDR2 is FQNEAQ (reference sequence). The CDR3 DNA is TGTGCCAGCAGGCTAAATGGGGGTCCGAGACAGGGGGGTCAGCCCCAGCATTTT. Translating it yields CASRLNGGPRQGGQPQHF.

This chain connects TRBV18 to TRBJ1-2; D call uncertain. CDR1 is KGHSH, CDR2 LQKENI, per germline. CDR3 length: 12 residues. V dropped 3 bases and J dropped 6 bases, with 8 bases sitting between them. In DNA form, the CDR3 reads TGTGCCAGCTCACCGACGGGCGATGGCTACACCTTC. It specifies CASSPTGDGYTF.

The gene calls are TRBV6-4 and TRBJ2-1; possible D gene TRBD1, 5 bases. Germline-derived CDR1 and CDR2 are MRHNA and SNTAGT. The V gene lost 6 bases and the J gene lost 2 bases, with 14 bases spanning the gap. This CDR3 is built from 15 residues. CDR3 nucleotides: TGTGCCAGCAGCCTCTCCCAGGGCACCTACAATGAGCAGTTCTTC. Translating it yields CASSLSQGTYNEQFF.

This CDR3 is CASSEWGAGKNIQYF. In DNA, the CDR3 is TGTGCCAGCAGTGAATGGGGGGCCGGCAAAAACATTCAGTACTTC. V and J are TRBV6-1 and TRBJ2-4; D possibly uses TRBD1 or TRBD2 (6 bases each). CDR1 and CDR2 from the germline V gene are MNHNS and SASEGT. This CDR3 is 15 amino acids long. Trimming removed 2 bases from V and 3 bases from J, with 11 bases in between.

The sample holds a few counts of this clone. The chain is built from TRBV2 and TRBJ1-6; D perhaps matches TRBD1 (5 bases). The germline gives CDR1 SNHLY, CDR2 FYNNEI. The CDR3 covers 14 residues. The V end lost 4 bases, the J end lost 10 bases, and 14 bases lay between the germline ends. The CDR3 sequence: CASSAGDLRSPLHF. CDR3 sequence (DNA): TGTGCCAGCAGTGCGGGGGACCTGAGGTCACCCCTCCACTTT.

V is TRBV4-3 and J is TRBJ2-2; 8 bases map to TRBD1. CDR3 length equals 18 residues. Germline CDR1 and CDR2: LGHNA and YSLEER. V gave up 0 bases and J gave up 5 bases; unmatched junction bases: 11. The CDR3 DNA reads TGCGCCAGCAGCCAAGATCCCATAGGACAGGGTTTAACCGGGGAGCTGTTTTTT. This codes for CASSQDPIGQGLTGELFF.

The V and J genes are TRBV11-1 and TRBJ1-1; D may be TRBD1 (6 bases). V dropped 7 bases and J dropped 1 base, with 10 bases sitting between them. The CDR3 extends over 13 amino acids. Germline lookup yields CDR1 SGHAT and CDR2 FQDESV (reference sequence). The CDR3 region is CASNLQGNTEAFF. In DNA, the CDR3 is TGTGCCAGCAATTTACAGGGGAACACTGAAGCTTTCTTT.

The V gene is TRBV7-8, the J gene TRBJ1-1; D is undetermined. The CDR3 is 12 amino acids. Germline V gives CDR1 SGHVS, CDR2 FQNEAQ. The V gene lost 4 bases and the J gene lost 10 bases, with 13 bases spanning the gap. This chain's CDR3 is CASSSREQGAFF. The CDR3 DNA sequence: TGTGCCAGCAGCTCCCGGGAGCAAGGAGCTTTCTTT.

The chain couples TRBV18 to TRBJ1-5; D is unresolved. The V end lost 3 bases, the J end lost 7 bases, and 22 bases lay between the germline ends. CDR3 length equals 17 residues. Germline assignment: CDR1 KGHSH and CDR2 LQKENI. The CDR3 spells CASSPRTSEGGFQPQHF. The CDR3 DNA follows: TGTGCCAGCTCACCCCGGACTTCTGAGGGCGGATTCCAGCCCCAGCATTTT.

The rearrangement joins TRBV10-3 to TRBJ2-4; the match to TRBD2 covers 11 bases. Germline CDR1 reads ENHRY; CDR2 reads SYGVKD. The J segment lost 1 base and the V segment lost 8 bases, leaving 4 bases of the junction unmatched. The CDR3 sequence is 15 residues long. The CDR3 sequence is CAIGSSGGAKNIQYF. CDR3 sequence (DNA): TGTGCCATCGGGTCTAGCGGGGGGGCCAAAAACATTCAGTACTTC.

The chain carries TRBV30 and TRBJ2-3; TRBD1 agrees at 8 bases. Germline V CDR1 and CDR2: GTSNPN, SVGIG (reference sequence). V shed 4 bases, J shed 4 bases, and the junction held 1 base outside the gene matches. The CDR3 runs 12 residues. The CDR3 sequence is CAWNRGADTQYF. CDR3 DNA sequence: TGTGCCTGGAACAGGGGGGCAGATACGCAGTATTTT.

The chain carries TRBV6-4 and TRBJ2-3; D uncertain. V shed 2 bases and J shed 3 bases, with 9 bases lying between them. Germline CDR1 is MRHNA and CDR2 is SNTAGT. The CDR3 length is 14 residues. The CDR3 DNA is TGTGCCAGCAGTGACGGGCCCTGGACAGATACGCAGTATTTT. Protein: CASSDGPWTDTQYF.

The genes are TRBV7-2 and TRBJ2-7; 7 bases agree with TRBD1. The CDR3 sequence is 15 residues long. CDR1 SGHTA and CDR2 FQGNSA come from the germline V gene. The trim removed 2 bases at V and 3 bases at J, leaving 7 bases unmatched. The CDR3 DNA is TGTGCCAGCAGCTTATCGGAGTACAGGGGCTACGAGCAGTACTTC. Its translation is CASSLSEYRGYEQYF.

As DNA, the CDR3 is TGTGCCAGCAGTTCTCCGGGACAGGGACTAAACACCATATATTTT. Translating it yields CASSSPGQGLNTIYF. V is TRBV28 and J is TRBJ1-3; 9 nucleotides match TRBD1. The CDR3 covers 15 residues. The V segment lost 4 bases and the J segment 6 bases; nucleotides outside the gene matches: 7. CDR1 is MDHEN, CDR2 SYDVKM, per germline.

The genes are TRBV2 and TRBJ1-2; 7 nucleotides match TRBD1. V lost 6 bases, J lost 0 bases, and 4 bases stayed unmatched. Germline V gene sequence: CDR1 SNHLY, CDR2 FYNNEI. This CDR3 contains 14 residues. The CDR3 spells CASRGTAANYGYTF. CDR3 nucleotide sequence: TGTGCCAGCAGGGGGACAGCTGCTAACTATGGCTACACCTTC. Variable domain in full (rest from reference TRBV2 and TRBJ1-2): EPEVTQTPSHQVTQMGQEVILRCVPISNHLYFYWYRQILGQKVEFLVSFYNNEISEKSEIFDDQFSVERPDGSNFTLKIRSTKLEDSAMYFCASRGTAANYGYTFGSGTRLTVV.

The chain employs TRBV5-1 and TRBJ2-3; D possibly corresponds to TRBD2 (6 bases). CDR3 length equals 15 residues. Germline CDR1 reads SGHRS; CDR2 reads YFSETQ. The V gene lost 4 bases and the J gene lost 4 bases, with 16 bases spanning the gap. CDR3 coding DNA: TGCGCCAGCAGCCCGGATGGGCGGGGCGCAGATACGCAGTATTTT. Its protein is CASSPDGRGADTQYF. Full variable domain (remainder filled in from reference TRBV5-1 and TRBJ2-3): KAGVTQTPRYLIKTRGQQVTLSCSPISGHRSVSWYQQTPGQGLQFLFEYFSETQRNKGNFPGRFSGRQFSNSRSEMNVSTLELGDSALYLCASSPDGRGADTQYFGPGTRLTVL.